This TCR beta chain emerged from a study of CD8 T cells in Susac syndrome. Germline-derived CDR1 and CDR2 are GTSNPN and SVGIG (reference sequence). This CDR3 spans 14 amino acids. Trimming at V came to 4 bases and at J to 5 bases, leaving 11 bases not matched to a gene. This clonotype was seen just once. A quantity of about 0.5 to 1 ug RNA underwent reverse transcription using random hexamers. The authors amplified TCR beta CDR3 across 54 Vbeta and 13 Jbeta using immunoSEQ multiplex PCR. TCRdb re-derived calls from the immunoSEQ multiplex PCR reads in MiXCR, one entry per CDR3 protein. The sample shows about 160,000 distinct CDR3 sequences, approximately 95% of them seen only once.

The sample consisted of CD4+ T cells from PBMCs. The chain uses TRBV30 and TRBJ2-7; TRBD2 aligns across 7 bases. The receptor was derived from a human donor with multiple sclerosis. The CDR3 DNA follows: TGTGCCTGGACCCTCGGGGGGAATTCCGACGAGCAGTACTTC. Its protein is CAWTLGGNSDEQYF.